This T cell receptor beta chain was retrieved from a study of beta chain features in type 1 diabetes. The study reverse transcribed the entire isolated RNA, so it sequenced expressed TCRB transcripts. Naive, central memory and regulatory T cell samples averaged roughly 3.8 million reads. Repertoires were generated with immunoSEQ multiplex PCR, while TCRdb's copy carries only in-frame clones and drops some. The table shows approximately 170,000 clones, with about 9.1% occurring only once. The V end was cut by 1 base, the J end by 4 bases, with 8 bases between. Germline lookup yields CDR1 LGHNA and CDR2 YNFKEQ. The CDR3 runs to 14 residues. Stem cell-like memory, regulatory, central memory and naive CD4+ cells were sorted via CD45RO/CCR7/CD25/CD127/CD95/CD27.

Sequenced: central memory CD4+ T cells from blood. This receptor was taken from a woman between 18 and 29 years old in good health. The chain recombines TRBV4-2 with TRBJ1-5; the D gene is possibly TRBD1 (5 bases). CDR3 sequence (DNA): TGTGCCAGCAGCCAAGCGGCAGGGAATCAGCCCCAGCATTTT. It specifies CASSQAAGNQPQHF.